This TCR beta chain comes out of a study of identical twins. This clonotype was seen a few times. Its antigen is not identified. A universal primer binding site was introduced by template switching. The final cDNA contained unique molecular identifiers. TCRdb analysed the 5' RACE reads with MiXCR anew, one entry per CDR3 protein. This table holds some 1,700,000 distinct CDR3 sequences, under 35% found once. Trimming pared 8 bases from V and 0 bases from J, leaving 11 bases between. CDR3 size: 13 residues. General study points: Findings depended on cross-sectional statistics rather than tracking the same donors.

Everyone who gave samples was a healthy Caucasian. The sample consisted of cord blood. This TCR came from a newborn girl in good health. The chain is built from TRBV12-3 or TRBV12-4 and TRBJ2-7; D gene uncertain. The CDR3 reads CASAKGGSYEQYF. In DNA, the CDR3 is TGTGCCAGCGCAAAAGGTGGCTCCTACGAGCAGTACTTC.